The text below deals with one T cell receptor beta chain. V was cut by 6 bases and J by 3 bases, with 18 bases left in between. CDR1 SGHAT and CDR2 FQNNGV come from the germline V gene. This CDR3 has 17 residues. These data are taken from a study of blood T cell repertoires in COVID-19. Study processing details: Amplification from reference gene primers served as the basis for estimated nucleated cell counts. Libraries were prepared by immunoSEQ multiplex PCR; TCRdb keeps only in-frame clonotypes and omits some of them. The DNA was the basis for D and trimming; V, J and clone size are from that table. In the table there are hundreds of thousands of clones, around 84% of which are singletons.

This TCR derives from a young man with active or convalescent COVID-19. J is TRBJ2-6 and V is TRBV11-2; D is possibly TRBD2 (7 bases). Material for sequencing was peripheral blood. DNA of the CDR3: TGTGCCAGCAGTAATAGGGGGGGCACGGATGGGGCCAACGTCCTGACTTTC. Protein sequence: CASSNRGGTDGANVLTF. The entire variable domain, with the rest obtained from reference TRBV11-2 and TRBJ2-6, is as follows: EAGVAQSPRYKIIEKRQSVAFWCNPISGHATLYWYQQILGQGPKLLIQFQNNGVVDDSQLPKDRFSAERLKGVDSTLKIQPAKLEDSAVYLCASSNRGGTDGANVLTFGAGSRLTVL.